This T cell receptor (beta chain) comes out of a study of blood T cell repertoires in COVID-19. Study information: Spain, Italy and the United States supplied samples that represented acute and convalescent COVID-19.

TCRdb's table, derived via immunoSEQ multiplex PCR, lists solely in-frame clones and lacks some. Among 95,000 to 110,000 clones listed, 70% to 85% were seen once. Sequencing was performed on peripheral blood. This sequence originates from an elderly woman with active or convalescent COVID-19.

The CDR3 DNA is TGTGCCAGCAGCTTAGGGGGACAGGGAAGCTATGGCTACACCTTC. It yields the protein CASSLGGQGSYGYTF. The genes are TRBV11-2 and TRBJ1-2; 9 nucleotides line up with TRBD1. The CDR3 totals 15 residues. The ends lost 1 base at V and 4 bases at J; junction bases unmatched: 4. CDR1 SGHAT and CDR2 FQNNGV come from the germline V gene.